These 14 T cell receptor beta chains came from one sample sequenced in a study of blood T cell repertoires in COVID-19. Using immunoSEQ multiplex PCR, the repertoire was profiled, and TCRdb retains in-frame clones only, with some absent. The sample lists more than 300,000 clones; 87% were seen once. Material: peripheral blood. These receptors were taken from a woman between 50 and 59 years old with COVID-19, enrolled during active disease.

The chain couples TRBV19 to TRBJ2-7; the match to TRBD2 covers 10 bases. V dropped 4 bases and J dropped 3; count of bases not matched to a gene: 9. CDR1 LNHDA and CDR2 SQIVND come from the germline V gene (reference sequence). There are 16 residues in the CDR3. The CDR3 loop reads CASSTRKLAGVYEQYF. CDR3 in DNA: TGTGCCAGTAGTACGAGGAAGCTAGCGGGAGTCTACGAGCAGTACTTC.

J is TRBJ2-2 and V is TRBV30; D ambiguous. V dropped 3 bases and J dropped 3 bases, with 5 bases sitting between them. Germline values: CDR1 GTSNPN, CDR2 SVGIG (reference sequence). The CDR3 is made up of 12 amino acids. The CDR3 DNA is TGTGCCTGGAGCCCGTACACCGGGGAGCTGTTTTTT. Protein: CAWSPYTGELFF.

V usage is TRBV9 and J usage is TRBJ2-1, with D hard to call. The CDR3 runs to 14 residues. V was cut by 1 base and J by 3 bases, with 8 bases left in between. CDR1 is SGDLS and CDR2 is YYNGEE in the germline V gene. In nucleotides, the CDR3 is TGTGCCAGCAGCGTACACGGCGGCTACAATGAGCAGTTCTTC. Residues: CASSVHGGYNEQFF.

The chain links TRBV10-3 to TRBJ1-3; 8 bases line up with TRBD1. V gave up 7 bases and J gave up 1 base; unmatched junction bases: 3. The germline V gene encodes CDR1 ENHRY and CDR2 SYGVKD. The CDR3 length is 14 residues. As DNA, the CDR3 is TGTGCCATCACAGGGGGCGCGTCTGGAAACACCATATATTTT. Translating it yields CAITGGASGNTIYF.

This chain links TRBV5-1 with TRBJ2-1; TRBD1 is a possible D gene (6 bases). CDR1 and CDR2 (germline): SGHRS, YFSETQ. The CDR3 length is 14 residues. V lost 3 bases, J lost 3 bases, and 10 bases lay in between. The CDR3 region has the DNA TGCGCCAGCAGCTACGGGACAATCTACAATGAGCAGTTCTTC. This sequence encodes CASSYGTIYNEQFF. Filled out from reference TRBV5-1 and TRBJ2-1, the complete variable domain reads KAGVTQTPRYLIKTRGQQVTLSCSPISGHRSVSWYQQTPGQGLQFLFEYFSETQRNKGNFPGRFSGRQFSNSRSEMNVSTLELGDSALYLCASSYGTIYNEQFFGPGTRLTVL.

The rearrangement joins TRBV2 to TRBJ2-2, with 8 positions matching TRBD1. V dropped 4 bases and J dropped 7; count of bases not matched to a gene: 8. Germline lookup yields CDR1 SNHLY and CDR2 FYNNEI. This CDR3 region has 15 residues. CDR3 DNA sequence: TGTGCCAGCAGTGTTCTGGCAGGGGGCGGCGGGGAGCTGTTTTTT. This translates into CASSVLAGGGGELFF. The full variable domain, its missing parts supplied by reference TRBV2 and TRBJ2-2, is EPEVTQTPSHQVTQMGQEVILRCVPISNHLYFYWYRQILGQKVEFLVSFYNNEISEKSEIFDDQFSVERPDGSNFTLKIRSTKLEDSAMYFCASSVLAGGGGELFFGEGSRLTVL.

The chain uses TRBV7-9 and TRBJ2-7; D remains ambiguous. The CDR3 is 14 amino acids. Germline V gene sequence: CDR1 SEHNR, CDR2 FQNEAQ (reference sequence). V was clipped by 5 bases and J by 1 base, with 12 bases between them. The CDR3 DNA follows: TGTGCCAGCAGCCCGACCGCACAGTCCTACGAGCAGTACTTC. Its translation is CASSPTAQSYEQYF.

The V gene is TRBV7-9, the J gene TRBJ2-1; no reliable D call. V was cut by 3 bases and J by 10 bases, with 10 bases left in between. There are 12 residues in the CDR3. Germline V gives CDR1 SEHNR, CDR2 FQNEAQ (reference sequence). The CDR3 DNA reads as TGTGCCAGCAGCTTTGACTCCAGAGAGCAGTTCTTC. Translating it yields CASSFDSREQFF.

This rearrangement joins TRBV5-6 to TRBJ2-2; D remains unclear. The CDR3 consists of 13 residues. Germline V gene data show CDR1 as SGHDT and CDR2 as YYEEEE. V was trimmed by 7 bases and J by 2 bases, leaving 9 bases between them. The CDR3 nucleotides read TGTGCCAGCCTAACAGTCAACACCGGGGAGCTGTTTTTT. Its translation is CASLTVNTGELFF.

The V and J genes are TRBV11-3 and TRBJ2-1; 7 nucleotides agree with TRBD2. The length of the CDR3 is 15 residues. CDR1 is SGHNT and CDR2 is YENEEA in the germline V gene. V gave up 4 bases and J gave up 8 bases; unmatched junction bases: 11. The CDR3 sequence is CASSSGLGGVHEQFF. DNA of the CDR3: TGTGCCAGCAGCTCGGGACTGGGGGGGGTACATGAGCAGTTCTTC.

Regarding this clone: The junction departs from germline at one end; a sequencing error may be responsible. V and J are TRBV5-4 and TRBJ2-7, with TRBD2 matching 8 bases. Germline values: CDR1 SGHNT, CDR2 YYREEE (reference sequence). The length of the CDR3 is 15 residues. The CDR3 here is CASSTRTSLGRGSIF. The CDR3 bases are TGTGCCAGCAGCACTAGGACTAGCTTAGGTCGAGGGTCTATTTTC.

The CDR3 here is CASSLMGGRPQHF. The CDR3 DNA reads TGTGCCAGCAGTTTAATGGGAGGGCGGCCCCAGCATTTT. The chain couples TRBV12-3 or TRBV12-4 to TRBJ1-5; D unresolved. V was pared by 2 bases and J by 9 bases, with 11 bases between. This CDR3 is 13 amino acids long.

The chain combines TRBV3-1 (or the pseudogene TRBV3-2) with TRBJ2-1; 7 positions agree with TRBD1. Germline lookup yields CDR1 LGHDT and CDR2 YNNKEL (reference sequence). The CDR3 runs 16 residues. V shed 6 bases and J 7 bases; nucleotides not matched to a gene: 15. DNA of the CDR3: TGTGCCAGCAGTCGAACCCCAGGGGGTTCCGGGAATGAGCAGTTCTTC. Its translation: CASSRTPGGSGNEQFF.

The genes are TRBV19 and TRBJ2-1; D is perhaps TRBD1 (6 bases). Germline V lookup: CDR1 LNHDA, CDR2 SQIVND (reference sequence). Trimming removed 2 bases at V and 0 bases at J, with 14 bases between. This CDR3 is built from 17 residues. The CDR3 sequence: CASSIIATGSSYNEQFF. DNA of the CDR3: TGTGCCAGTAGTATAATAGCCACAGGGAGCTCCTACAATGAGCAGTTCTTC.